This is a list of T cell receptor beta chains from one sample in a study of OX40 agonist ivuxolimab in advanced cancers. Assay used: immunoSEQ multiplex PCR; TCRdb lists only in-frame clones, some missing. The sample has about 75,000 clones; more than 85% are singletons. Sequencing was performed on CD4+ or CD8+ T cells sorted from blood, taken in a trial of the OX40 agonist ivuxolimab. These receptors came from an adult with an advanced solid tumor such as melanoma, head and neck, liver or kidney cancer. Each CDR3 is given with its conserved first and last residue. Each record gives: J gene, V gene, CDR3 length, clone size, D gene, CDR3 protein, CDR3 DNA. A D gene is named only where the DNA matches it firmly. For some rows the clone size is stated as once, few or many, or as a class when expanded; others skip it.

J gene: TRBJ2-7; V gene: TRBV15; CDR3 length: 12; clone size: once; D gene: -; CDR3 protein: CATSRVNREQYF; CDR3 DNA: TGTGCCACCAGCAGAGTCAACAGAGAGCAGTACTTC
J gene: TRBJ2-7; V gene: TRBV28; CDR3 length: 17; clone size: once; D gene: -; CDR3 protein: CASSFPRSKVSSYEQYF; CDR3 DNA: TGTGCCAGCAGTTTTCCCCGCAGCAAGGTCAGCTCCTACGAGCAGTACTTC
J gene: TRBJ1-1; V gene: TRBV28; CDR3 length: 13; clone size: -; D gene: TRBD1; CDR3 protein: CASSPPHRGTAFF; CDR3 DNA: TGTGCCAGCAGTCCCCCCCACAGGGGGACGGCTTTCTTT
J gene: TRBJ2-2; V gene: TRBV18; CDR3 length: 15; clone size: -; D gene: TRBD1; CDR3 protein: CASSPLSGGNGELFF; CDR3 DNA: TGTGCCAGCTCACCACTCTCAGGGGGAAACGGGGAGCTGTTTTTT
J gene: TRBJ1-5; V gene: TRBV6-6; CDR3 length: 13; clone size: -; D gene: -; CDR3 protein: CASESRINQPQHF; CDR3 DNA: TGTGCCAGCGAGAGCAGGATCAATCAGCCCCAGCATTTT
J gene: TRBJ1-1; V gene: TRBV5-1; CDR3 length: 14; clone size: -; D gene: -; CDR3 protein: CASSLGSRNTEAFF; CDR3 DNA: TGCGCCAGCAGCTTAGGCAGCCGCAACACTGAAGCTTTCTTT
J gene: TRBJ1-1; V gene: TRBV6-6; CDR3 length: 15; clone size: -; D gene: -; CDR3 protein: CASSNWGGVNTEAFF; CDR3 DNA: TGTGCCAGCAGTAACTGGGGTGGTGTGAACACTGAAGCTTTCTTT
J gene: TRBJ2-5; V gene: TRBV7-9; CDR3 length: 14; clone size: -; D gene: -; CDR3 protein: CASSLALGRETQYF; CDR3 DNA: TGTGCCAGCAGCTTAGCGTTAGGGCGAGAGACCCAGTACTTC
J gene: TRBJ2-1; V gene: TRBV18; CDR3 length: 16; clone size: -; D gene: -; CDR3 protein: CASSSLPATSGYEQFF; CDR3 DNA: TGTGCCAGCTCATCCTTGCCCGCGACTAGTGGGTATGAGCAGTTCTTC
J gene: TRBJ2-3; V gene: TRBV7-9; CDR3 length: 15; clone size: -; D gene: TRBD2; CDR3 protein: CASSSPSGITDTQYF; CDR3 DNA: TGTGCCAGCAGCTCCCCTAGCGGGATCACAGATACGCAGTATTTT
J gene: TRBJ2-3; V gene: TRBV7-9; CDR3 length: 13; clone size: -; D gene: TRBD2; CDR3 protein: CASRLAGQDTQYF; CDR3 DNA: TGTGCCAGCAGACTAGCGGGGCAAGATACGCAGTATTTT
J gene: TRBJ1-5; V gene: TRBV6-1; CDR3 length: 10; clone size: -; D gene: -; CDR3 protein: CASNLNPQHF; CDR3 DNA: TGTGCCAGCAATCTTAACCCCCAGCATTTT
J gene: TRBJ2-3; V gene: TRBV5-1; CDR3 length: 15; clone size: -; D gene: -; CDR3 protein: CASSSVTEGTDTQYF; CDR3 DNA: TGCGCCAGCAGCTCTGTGACAGAAGGGACAGATACGCAGTATTTT
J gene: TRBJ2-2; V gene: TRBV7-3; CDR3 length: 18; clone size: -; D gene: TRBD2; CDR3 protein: CASSLNSRGLAGPGELFF; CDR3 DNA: TGTGCCAGCAGCTTAAACTCCCGGGGACTAGCGGGGCCCGGGGAGCTGTTTTTT
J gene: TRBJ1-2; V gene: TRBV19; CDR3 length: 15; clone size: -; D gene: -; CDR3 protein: CASNQLSSGGYGYTF; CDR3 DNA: TGTGCCAGTAATCAGCTAAGTTCTGGCGGCTATGGCTACACCTTC
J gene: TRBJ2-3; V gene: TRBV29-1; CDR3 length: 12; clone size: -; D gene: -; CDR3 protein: CSLRRGRDTQYF; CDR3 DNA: TGCAGCCTCCGACGGGGCAGGGATACGCAGTATTTT
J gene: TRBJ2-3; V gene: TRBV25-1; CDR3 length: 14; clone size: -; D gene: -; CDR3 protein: CASNLKGLSDTQYF; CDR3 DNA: TGTGCCAGCAACCTCAAGGGTCTCTCAGATACGCAGTATTTT
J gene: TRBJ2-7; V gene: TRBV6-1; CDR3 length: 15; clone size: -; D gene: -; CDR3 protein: CASSEGQIQRYEQYF; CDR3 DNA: TGTGCCAGCAGTGAGGGGCAGATTCAAAGGTACGAGCAGTACTTC
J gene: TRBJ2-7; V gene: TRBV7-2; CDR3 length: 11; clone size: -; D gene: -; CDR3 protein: CASSTSYEQYF; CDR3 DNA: TGTGCCAGCAGCACCTCCTACGAGCAGTACTTC
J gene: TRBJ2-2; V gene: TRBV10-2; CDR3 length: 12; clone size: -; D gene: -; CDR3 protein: CASSETTGELFF; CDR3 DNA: TGCGCCAGCAGTGAGACCACCGGGGAGCTGTTTTTT
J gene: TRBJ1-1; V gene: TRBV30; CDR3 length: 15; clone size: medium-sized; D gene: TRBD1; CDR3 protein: CAWSVRPRGETEAFF; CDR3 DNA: TGTGCCTGGAGTGTAAGGCCCAGGGGGGAGACTGAAGCTTTCTTT
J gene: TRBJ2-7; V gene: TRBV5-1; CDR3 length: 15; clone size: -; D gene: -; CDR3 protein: CASSLEGRSTYEQYF; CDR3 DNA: TGCGCCAGCAGCTTGGAAGGGAGGTCGACCTACGAGCAGTACTTC
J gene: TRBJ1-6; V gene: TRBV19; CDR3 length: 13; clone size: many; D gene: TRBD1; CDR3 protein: CASSRQGESPLHF; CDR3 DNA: TGTGCCAGTAGTAGACAGGGAGAATCACCCCTCCACTTT
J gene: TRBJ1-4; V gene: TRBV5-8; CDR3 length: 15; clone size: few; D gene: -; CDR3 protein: CASSLDLTRNEKLFF; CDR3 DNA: TGTGCCAGCAGCTTGGATCTTACTAGGAATGAAAAACTGTTTTTT
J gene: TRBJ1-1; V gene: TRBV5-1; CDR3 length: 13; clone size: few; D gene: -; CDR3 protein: CASSFGGTVEAFF; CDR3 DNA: TGCGCCAGCAGCTTCGGGGGAACTGTTGAAGCTTTCTTT
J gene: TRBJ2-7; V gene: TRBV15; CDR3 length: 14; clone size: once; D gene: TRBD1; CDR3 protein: CATSRGTGLEEQYF; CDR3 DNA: TGTGCCACCAGCAGAGGGACAGGTTTAGAAGAGCAGTACTTC
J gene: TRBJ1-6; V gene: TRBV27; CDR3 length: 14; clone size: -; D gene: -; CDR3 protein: CASKWSGQNSPLHF; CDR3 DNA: TGTGCCAGCAAATGGAGCGGACAAAATTCACCCCTCCACTTT
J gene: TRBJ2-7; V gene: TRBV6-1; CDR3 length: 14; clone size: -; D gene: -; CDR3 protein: CATKDHPRSYEQYF; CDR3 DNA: TGTGCCACGAAGGACCATCCCCGGTCCTACGAGCAGTACTTC
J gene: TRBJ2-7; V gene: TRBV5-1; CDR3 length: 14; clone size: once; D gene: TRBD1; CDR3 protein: CASKSGQAVYEQYF; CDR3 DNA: TGCGCCAGCAAATCGGGACAGGCGGTATACGAGCAGTACTTC
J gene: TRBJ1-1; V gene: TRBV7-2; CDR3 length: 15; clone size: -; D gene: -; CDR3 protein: CASSLEGVRGTEAFF; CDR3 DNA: TGTGCCAGCAGCTTAGAAGGGGTCAGGGGCACTGAAGCTTTCTTT
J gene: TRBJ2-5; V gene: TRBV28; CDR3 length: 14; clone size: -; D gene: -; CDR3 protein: CASSLFGIWETQYF; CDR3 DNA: TGTGCCAGCAGTTTATTTGGAATTTGGGAGACCCAGTACTTC
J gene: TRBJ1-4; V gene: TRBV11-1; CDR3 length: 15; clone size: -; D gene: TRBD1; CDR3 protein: CASSRSGGSNEKLFF; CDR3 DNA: TGTGCCAGCAGCCGCTCAGGGGGCTCTAATGAAAAACTGTTTTTT
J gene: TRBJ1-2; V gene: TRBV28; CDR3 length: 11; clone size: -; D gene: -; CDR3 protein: CASSFNYGYTF; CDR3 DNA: TGTGCCAGCAGTTTTAACTATGGCTACACCTTC
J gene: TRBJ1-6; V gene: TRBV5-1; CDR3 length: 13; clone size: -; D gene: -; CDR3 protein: CASSPDVNSPLHF; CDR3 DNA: TGCGCCAGCAGCCCGGATGTCAATTCACCCCTCCACTTT
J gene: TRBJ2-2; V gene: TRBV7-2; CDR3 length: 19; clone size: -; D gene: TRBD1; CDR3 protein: CASSRDKPGGRVNTGELFF; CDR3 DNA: TGTGCCAGCAGTCGTGACAAGCCAGGGGGAAGGGTAAACACCGGGGAGCTGTTTTTT
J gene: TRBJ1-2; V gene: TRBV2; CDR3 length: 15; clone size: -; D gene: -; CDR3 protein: CASSPPSEGSYGYTF; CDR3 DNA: TGTGCCAGCAGCCCCCCGTCGGAGGGTTCCTATGGCTACACCTTC
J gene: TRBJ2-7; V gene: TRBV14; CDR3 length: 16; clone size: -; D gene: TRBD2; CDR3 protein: CASSPRLAGTGDEQYF; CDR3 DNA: TGTGCCAGCAGCCCGAGACTAGCGGGGACGGGGGACGAGCAGTACTTC
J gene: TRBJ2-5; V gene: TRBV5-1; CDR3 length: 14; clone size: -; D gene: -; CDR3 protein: CASSPGDKAETQYF; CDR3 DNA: TGCGCCAGCAGCCCCGGGGATAAAGCGGAGACCCAGTACTTC
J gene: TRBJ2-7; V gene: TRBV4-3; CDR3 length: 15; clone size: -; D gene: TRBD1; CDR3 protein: CASSYGTGGLYEQYF; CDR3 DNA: TGCGCCAGCAGCTATGGGACAGGGGGCCTTTACGAGCAGTACTTC
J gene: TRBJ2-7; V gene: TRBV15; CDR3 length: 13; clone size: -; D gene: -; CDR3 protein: CATSRGQRVEQYF; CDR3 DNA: TGTGCCACCAGCAGAGGCCAGCGGGTCGAGCAGTACTTC
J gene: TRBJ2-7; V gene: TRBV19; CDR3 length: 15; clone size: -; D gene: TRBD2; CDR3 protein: CASSTRGAGAYEQYF; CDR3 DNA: TGTGCCAGTAGTACCCGGGGAGCGGGGGCCTACGAGCAGTACTTC
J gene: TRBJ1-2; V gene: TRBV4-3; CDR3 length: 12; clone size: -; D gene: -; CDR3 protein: CAGSRTAESYTF; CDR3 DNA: TGCGCCGGCAGCCGCACCGCGGAAAGCTACACCTTC
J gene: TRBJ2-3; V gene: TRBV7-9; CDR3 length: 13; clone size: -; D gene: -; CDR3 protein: CASSLGPTDTQYF; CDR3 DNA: TGTGCCAGCAGCTTAGGGCCCACAGATACGCAGTATTTT
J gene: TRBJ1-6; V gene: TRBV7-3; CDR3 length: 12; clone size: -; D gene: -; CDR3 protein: CASSLTDSPLHF; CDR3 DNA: TGTGCCAGCAGCTTAACGGATTCACCCCTCCACTTT
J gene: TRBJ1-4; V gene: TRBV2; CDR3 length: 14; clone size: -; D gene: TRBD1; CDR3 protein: CASNGQGSNEKLFF; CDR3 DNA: TGTGCCAGCAATGGACAGGGTTCAAATGAAAAACTGTTTTTT
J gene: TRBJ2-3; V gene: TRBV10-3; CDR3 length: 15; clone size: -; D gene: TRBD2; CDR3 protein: CAISDGGRGTDTQYF; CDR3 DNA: TGTGCCATCAGTGACGGCGGGAGAGGCACAGATACGCAGTATTTT
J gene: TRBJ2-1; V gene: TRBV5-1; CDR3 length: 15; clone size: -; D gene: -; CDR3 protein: CASSFGLGDYNEQFF; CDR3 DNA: TGCGCCAGCAGCTTCGGCCTAGGGGACTACAATGAGCAGTTCTTC
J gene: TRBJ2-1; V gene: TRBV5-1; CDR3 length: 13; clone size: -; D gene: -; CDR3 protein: CASSFVSNNEQFF; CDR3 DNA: TGCGCCAGCAGCTTCGTCAGCAACAATGAGCAGTTCTTC
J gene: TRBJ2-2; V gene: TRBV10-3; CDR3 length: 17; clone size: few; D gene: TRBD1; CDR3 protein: CAISLSLTGSNTGELFF; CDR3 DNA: TGTGCCATCAGTCTATCTTTGACAGGGAGCAACACCGGGGAGCTGTTTTTT
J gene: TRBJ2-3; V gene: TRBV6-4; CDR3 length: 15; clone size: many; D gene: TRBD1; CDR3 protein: CASSTGQGATDTQYF; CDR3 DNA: TGTGCCAGCAGTACCGGACAGGGGGCAACAGATACGCAGTATTTT
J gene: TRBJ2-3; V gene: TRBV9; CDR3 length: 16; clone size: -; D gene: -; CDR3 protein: CASSVAGGHVTDTQYF; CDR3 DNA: TGTGCCAGCAGCGTAGCCGGGGGACATGTCACAGATACGCAGTATTTT
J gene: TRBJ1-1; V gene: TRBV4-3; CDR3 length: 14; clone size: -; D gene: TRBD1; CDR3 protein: CASSQEGTGSEAFF; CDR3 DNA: TGCGCCAGCAGCCAAGAAGGGACAGGGAGCGAAGCTTTCTTT
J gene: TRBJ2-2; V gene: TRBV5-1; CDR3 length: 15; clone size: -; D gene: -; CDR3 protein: CASSPDRKNTGELFF; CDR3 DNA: TGCGCCAGCAGCCCGGACAGAAAAAACACCGGGGAGCTGTTTTTT
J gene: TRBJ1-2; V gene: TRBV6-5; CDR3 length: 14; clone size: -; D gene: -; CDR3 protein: CASSLRGDTYGYTF; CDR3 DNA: TGTGCCAGCAGTTTAAGGGGGGACACCTATGGCTACACCTTC
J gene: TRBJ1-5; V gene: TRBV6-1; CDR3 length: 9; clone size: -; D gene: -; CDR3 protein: CASRNPQHF; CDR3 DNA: TGTGCCAGCCGTAATCCCCAGCATTTT